One sample yielded the 26 T cell receptor beta chains listed below, sequenced in a study of blood T cell repertoires in COVID-19. Produced via immunoSEQ multiplex PCR; TCRdb's table is partial and in-frame only. The sample lists approximately 74,000 clones, around 80% seen once, with roughly 2.5% in the top ten. The sample was peripheral blood. All receptors derive from a man older than 75 with active or convalescent COVID-19.

The chain recombines TRBV7-9 with TRBJ2-5, with 7 bases aligning to TRBD2. Germline V lookup: CDR1 SEHNR, CDR2 FQNEAQ (reference sequence). With 5 bases clipped from V and 1 base from J, the junction kept 10 bases outside the gene matches. This CDR3 region has 16 residues. The CDR3 DNA follows: TGTGCCAGCAGCCTGCGGGGAGCGGGGACCCAAGAGACCCAGTACTTC. This sequence encodes CASSLRGAGTQETQYF.

The chain joins TRBV5-1 to TRBJ1-1; tentatively, D is TRBD1 (5 bases). Germline lookup yields CDR1 SGHRS and CDR2 YFSETQ. This CDR3 spans 13 amino acids. V dropped 2 bases and J dropped 4 bases, with 9 bases sitting between them. The DNA for the CDR3 is TGCGCCAGCAGCTTTACAGGTCCCACTGAAGCTTTCTTT. Protein sequence: CASSFTGPTEAFF.

The chain is built from TRBV3-1 (or the pseudogene TRBV3-2) and TRBJ1-5, with 7 bases lining up with TRBD1. The CDR3 is made up of 14 amino acids. The V gene end was trimmed by 4 bases and the J gene end by 7 bases; junction bases not matched to a gene: 7. Germline V gene lookup returns CDR1 LGHDT and CDR2 YNNKEL (reference sequence). CDR3 sequence reads: CASSLGQSGQPQHF. The CDR3 nucleotides read TGTGCCAGCAGCCTGGGACAGTCTGGGCAGCCCCAGCATTTT.

This clone was detected a few times. V gene TRBV4-1 combines with J gene TRBJ2-3; 9 nucleotides agree with TRBD2. This CDR3 spans 16 amino acids. The V gene's germline CDR1 is MGHRA and CDR2 YSYEKL. Losses at the gene ends were 4 bases for V and 1 base for J; bases not matched to a gene: 6. CDR3 DNA sequence: TGCGCCAGCAGCCGGGCTGCGGGGGGGCGCACAGATACGCAGTATTTT. Its translation: CASSRAAGGRTDTQYF.

The chain links TRBV3-1 (or the pseudogene TRBV3-2) to TRBJ1-1, with D uncertain. The CDR3 extends over 13 amino acids. The germline CDR1 and CDR2 sequences are LGHDT and YNNKEL (reference sequence). V lost 0 bases and J 7 bases, leaving 9 bases between the germline ends. CDR3 in amino acids: CASSQDRQDEAFF. CDR3 DNA sequence: TGTGCCAGCAGCCAAGATCGGCAGGATGAAGCTTTCTTT.

V gene TRBV4-3 combines with J gene TRBJ2-3, with D perhaps matching TRBD2 (5 bases). V was pared by 0 bases and J by 0 bases, with 10 bases between. Germline assignment: CDR1 LGHNA and CDR2 YSLEER. This CDR3 is built from 16 residues. The CDR3, as DNA: TGCGCCAGCAGCCAAGATTTCGGCGGGAGCACAGATACGCAGTATTTT. It is translated as CASSQDFGGSTDTQYF.

This clone was observed once. For the CDR3, the DNA is TGTGCCAGCAGTTTAGTGCAGGGGAGTGGAAACACCATATATTTT. It encodes CASSLVQGSGNTIYF. The chain joins TRBV28 to TRBJ1-3; D may be TRBD1 (6 bases). Deletions cut 2 bases from V and 3 bases from J, with 11 bases between. The germline CDR1 and CDR2 sequences are MDHEN and SYDVKM. This CDR3 has 15 residues. Complete variable domain (other parts from reference TRBV28 and TRBJ1-3): DVKVTQSSRYLVKRTGEKVFLECVQDMDHENMFWYRQDPGLGLRLIYFSYDVKMKEKGDIPEGYSVSREKKERFSLILESASTNQTSMYLCASSLVQGSGNTIYFGEGSWLTVV.

The CDR3 loop reads CACTQGGNEKLFF. The CDR3 coding sequence is TGTGCCTGTACACAGGGGGGGAATGAAAAACTGTTTTTT. J is TRBJ1-4 and V is TRBV30; 8 positions match TRBD1. Germline trimming cut 6 bases from V and 5 bases from J; bases unmatched to any gene: 5. Germline CDR1 reads GTSNPN; CDR2 reads SVGIG (reference sequence). This CDR3 has 13 amino acids.

This clone was detected only a few times. This chain links TRBV5-5 with TRBJ2-7, with D possibly TRBD2 on 6 matching bases. V was trimmed by 3 bases and J by 0 bases, leaving 16 bases between them. The CDR3 runs to 16 residues. CDR1 is SGHKS and CDR2 is YYEKEE in the germline V gene (reference sequence). The CDR3 loop reads CASSSDYRSSSYEQYF. CDR3 DNA: TGTGCCAGCAGCTCGGACTATAGGTCGAGCTCCTACGAGCAGTACTTC.

This rearrangement joins TRBV29-1 to TRBJ1-2; D not certain. Trimming pared 7 bases from V and 0 bases from J, leaving 12 bases between. The CDR3 has 13 amino acids. The germline V gene has CDR1 SQVTM and CDR2 ANQGSEA. The CDR3 coding sequence is TGCAGCGCCGTGGGCAGTCCTAACTATGGCTACACCTTC. It yields the protein CSAVGSPNYGYTF.

This clone was detected only a few times. The chain joins TRBV21-1 to TRBJ2-1; the listed D gene, TRBD2, was not tested against the DNA. TRBV21-1 is reported as a pseudogene. CDR3 length equals 14 residues. The DNA of the CDR3 is TGTGCCCTTCGGGGGGGGCCAGGTTACAATGAGCAGTTCTTC. This gives the protein CALRGGPGYNEQFF.

The V call is TRBV19, the J call TRBJ2-3, with 9 bases fitting TRBD2. Germline V CDR1 and CDR2: LNHDA, SQIVND (reference sequence). Trimming took 3 bases from V and 4 from J; bases not matched to a gene: 11. The CDR3 is made up of 17 amino acids. CDR3 sequence: CASSIQLAGLGADTQYF. Written as DNA, the CDR3 is TGTGCCAGTAGTATCCAGCTAGCGGGGTTAGGGGCAGATACGCAGTATTTT. Full variable domain (missing parts from reference TRBV19 and TRBJ2-3): DGGITQSPKYLFRKEGQNVTLSCEQNLNHDAMYWYRQDPGQGLRLIYYSQIVNDFQKGDIAEGYSVSREKKESFPLTVTSAQKNPTAFYLCASSIQLAGLGADTQYFGPGTRLTVL.

This rearrangement joins TRBV18 to TRBJ1-3, with D maybe TRBD1 (6 bases). The length of the CDR3 is 14 residues. With 6 bases removed from V and 0 bases from J, the gap between germline ends came to 9 bases. CDR1 is KGHSH, CDR2 LQKENI, per germline. CDR3 nucleotides: TGTGCCAGCTCCGGGGACAACTCTGGAAACACCATATATTTT. As protein: CASSGDNSGNTIYF.

V gene TRBV6-6 combines with J gene TRBJ2-3; 10 bases fit TRBD2. The germline V gene has CDR1 MNHNY and CDR2 SVGAGI (reference sequence). The V segment lost 6 bases and the J segment 1 base; nucleotides outside the gene matches: 19. The CDR3 loop spans 20 amino acids. CDR3: CASSPPPTSGPLYGTDTQYF. The DNA of the CDR3 is TGTGCCAGCAGCCCCCCTCCGACTAGCGGGCCCCTCTACGGCACAGATACGCAGTATTTT.

This chain links TRBV28 with TRBJ1-1, with 7 bases fitting TRBD1. J was trimmed by 4 bases and V by 2 bases; bases with no gene match: 7. The CDR3 spans 15 residues. The germline gives CDR1 MDHEN, CDR2 SYDVKM. The CDR3 DNA sequence: TGTGCCAGCAGTTTACCGACAGGGTGGGCCACTGAAGCTTTCTTT. Translated: CASSLPTGWATEAFF.

The V call is TRBV6-5, the J call TRBJ1-4, with D possibly matching TRBD1 (5 bases). The CDR3 sequence is 14 residues long. The V and J ends lost 7 bases and 7 bases respectively, with 16 bases between them. Per the germline V gene, CDR1 is MNHEY and CDR2 is SVGAGI. In DNA form, the CDR3 reads TGTGCCAGCAAGTCGGGTCAGGGAGGTGAAAAACTGTTTTTT. Translation: CASKSGQGGEKLFF.

V gene TRBV27 combines with J gene TRBJ2-1; 12 bases match TRBD2. J lost 7 bases, V lost 7 bases, and 2 bases had no gene match. There are 13 residues in the CDR3. CDR1 is MNHEY, CDR2 SMNVEV, per germline (reference sequence). DNA of the CDR3: TGTGCCAGCACCACTAGCGGGAGGAATGAGCAGTTCTTC. Protein: CASTTSGRNEQFF.

Written as DNA, the CDR3 is TGCAGTGCTAGGGGGGGTCTTGAGCAGTACTTC. Its translation: CSARGGLEQYF. V and J are TRBV20-1 and TRBJ2-7, with D possibly being TRBD2 (6 bases). V was cut by 3 bases and J by 7 bases, with 10 bases left in between. Germline CDR1 DFQATT, CDR2 SNEGSKA (reference sequence). The CDR3 covers 11 residues.

This clone appeared a few times. The chain joins TRBV4-2 to TRBJ2-5; 15 nucleotides align to TRBD2. J gave up 5 bases and V 1 base, and 2 bases lay outside the gene matches. The CDR3 is 16 amino acids. Germline V gene sequence: CDR1 LGHNA, CDR2 YNFKEQ. The CDR3 DNA sequence: TGTGCCAGCAGCCAAGGGACTAGCGGGGGGGCGGAGACCCAGTACTTC. Protein product: CASSQGTSGGAETQYF.

V usage is TRBV7-9 and J usage is TRBJ1-4; no firm D call. Germline V lookup: CDR1 SEHNR, CDR2 FQNEAQ (reference sequence). CDR3 size: 15 residues. V shed 4 bases and J shed 4 bases, with 13 bases lying between them. The CDR3, as DNA: TGTGCCAGCAGCTCAATAGGAGACTATAATGAAAAACTGTTTTTT. Translation: CASSSIGDYNEKLFF.

The chain couples TRBV5-1 to TRBJ2-1; 10 nucleotides line up with TRBD2. Trimming cost V 0 bases and J 8 bases; bases outside gene matches: 14. Germline V gene data show CDR1 as SGHRS and CDR2 as YFSETQ. This CDR3 is 18 amino acids long. In DNA, the CDR3 is TGCGCCAGCAGCTTGGGGTACCCAGCGGGAGGGCCTGGACATGAGCAGTTCTTC. Its protein is CASSLGYPAGGPGHEQFF.

The chain uses TRBV5-4 and TRBJ2-3, with TRBD2 matching 14 bases. Germline lookup yields CDR1 SGHNT and CDR2 YYREEE (reference sequence). This CDR3 is built from 16 residues. J was trimmed by 4 bases and V by 4 bases; bases with no gene match: 5. The chain's CDR3 is CASSPGTSGRPDTQYF. The CDR3 region has the DNA TGTGCCAGCAGCCCCGGGACTAGCGGGAGACCAGATACGCAGTATTTT.

The chain combines TRBV6-6 with TRBJ2-7; a weak D match, TRBD1 (6 bases). Germline V gene lookup returns CDR1 MNHNY and CDR2 SVGAGI (reference sequence). The CDR3 is 13 residues long. Trimming took off 8 bases at V and 0 bases at J, with 11 bases between the two ends. The CDR3 reads CASAPDSSYEQYF. For the CDR3, the DNA is TGTGCCAGCGCCCCGGACAGCTCCTACGAGCAGTACTTC.

The J gene is TRBJ1-2, the V gene TRBV11-2; 7 bases are a match to TRBD1. The CDR3 covers 13 residues. Germline CDR1 reads SGHAT; CDR2 reads FQNNGV. Trimming took 4 bases from V and 13 from J; bases not matched to a gene: 12. In nucleotides, the CDR3 is TGTGCCAGCAGCTCAGGAAACCGACAGGGAGTCACCTTC. Residues: CASSSGNRQGVTF.

V gene TRBV7-9 combines with J gene TRBJ2-7; TRBD2 agrees at 12 bases. The CDR3 spans 17 residues. Trimming cost V 0 bases and J 5 bases; bases outside gene matches: 8. The germline gives CDR1 SEHNR, CDR2 FQNEAQ (reference sequence). DNA of the CDR3: TGTGCCAGCAGCTTAGCGCTAGCGGGAGGGCCTCCCCACGAGCAGTACTTC. Residues: CASSLALAGGPPHEQYF.

Only a few counts were recorded for this clone. The chain employs TRBV20-1 and TRBJ1-6, with D perhaps matching TRBD1 (5 bases). Germline V gene data show CDR1 as DFQATT and CDR2 as SNEGSKA (reference sequence). V gave up 3 bases and J gave up 2 bases, with 14 bases separating them. This CDR3 has 16 amino acids. Written as DNA, the CDR3 is TGCAGTGCTAGTTTCCCGGGGGTCCCCTATAATTCACCCCTCCACTTT. Residues: CSASFPGVPYNSPLHF.